These T cell receptor beta chains were read from a single sample in a study of OX40 agonist ivuxolimab in advanced cancers. Sequenced by immunoSEQ multiplex PCR; TCRdb stores in-frame clones only, minus some. The sample contains 95,000 to 100,000 clones, around 80% of which appear only once. This material consisted of CD4+ or CD8+ T cells sorted from blood, taken in a trial of the OX40 agonist ivuxolimab. The receptors here all came from an adult with an advanced solid tumor such as melanoma, head and neck, liver or kidney cancer. Each CDR3 is given without its conserved first and last residue.

CDR3	V	J
ASSRGTSLLETQY	TRBV6-1	TRBJ2-5
SVGRGRGSENYGYT	TRBV29-1	TRBJ1-2
ASSLGGHPYSNQPQH	TRBV5-6	TRBJ1-5
ASSRSGGPTDTQY	TRBV6-5	TRBJ2-3
ASSEGRGNTDTQY	TRBV18	TRBJ2-3
ASSQGGLGTDTQY	TRBV4-1	TRBJ2-3
ASSPDQMNTEAF	TRBV5-1	TRBJ1-1
ASSYGQGFRQGYT	TRBV6-5	TRBJ1-2
ASSSPGRNTEAF	TRBV7-9	TRBJ1-1
ASSLSAGTHNEQF	TRBV4-2	TRBJ2-1
ASGQGYEQY	TRBV10-1	TRBJ2-7
ASGTGTYEQY	TRBV19	TRBJ2-7
ASSLGQGDPYEQY	TRBV5-1	TRBJ2-7
ASSYWGSNQPQH	TRBV2	TRBJ1-5
ASSIGGLAFEQF	TRBV19	TRBJ2-1
SVPPGDTEAF	TRBV29-1	TRBJ1-1
ASSRKDTLPYNEQF	TRBV11-2	TRBJ2-1
ATSRDLSGESTDTQY	TRBV15	TRBJ2-3
ASSLSSAGESYEQY	TRBV7-2	TRBJ2-7
ASSVVAGVNEQF	TRBV9	TRBJ2-1
ASSLGTSGSHEQY	TRBV11-2	TRBJ2-7
ASSVGTGVNSGNTIY	TRBV6-1	TRBJ1-3
ASSHMTENTEAF	TRBV7-2	TRBJ1-1
ASSFTSGRSTGELF	TRBV7-2	TRBJ2-2
ASSLGQDSNEQF	TRBV4-1	TRBJ2-1
ASSLVGTGLGYT	TRBV7-9	TRBJ1-2
ASARQGKETQY	TRBV14	TRBJ2-5
ASSSRQLPYEQY	TRBV19	TRBJ2-7
ASSRETGQSYEQY	TRBV6-5	TRBJ2-7
ASSFQGAEQY	TRBV5-5	TRBJ2-7
ASSSLGGRETQY	TRBV5-1	TRBJ2-5
ASSRPDISGNTIY	TRBV4-1	TRBJ1-3
ASSLGLAGPYEQY	TRBV7-3	TRBJ2-7
ASVLAGAPVLNEQF	TRBV2	TRBJ2-1
ASSPRITRGEQY	TRBV5-8	TRBJ2-7
ASSQGTSGQHEQY	TRBV5-1	TRBJ2-7
ASSPTGTNYGYT	TRBV4-3	TRBJ1-2
ASSPEDQHEQY	TRBV7-9	NA
ASSQGGDEQY	TRBV11-1	NA
ASSPLAGGTGELF	TRBV11-1	TRBJ2-2
SVAGAGEKLF	TRBV29-1	TRBJ1-4
ASSRGQGGADTQY	TRBV5-1	TRBJ2-3
ASSPGTGVGANVLT	TRBV11-2	TRBJ2-6
ASSLAEPTVKGDTQY	TRBV7-9	TRBJ2-3
ASSGFVGDGYT	TRBV6-1	TRBJ1-2
ASSIRLGHEQY	TRBV19	TRBJ2-7
ASSLGRGFGETQY	TRBV5-1	TRBJ2-5
SVGPPQGRGETQY	TRBV29-1	TRBJ2-5
ASSYPGRELF	TRBV27	TRBJ2-2
ASGAAGLSGANVLT	TRBV6-6	TRBJ2-6
ASSPVTSGSYNEQF	TRBV7-9	TRBJ2-1
ANRGLAGQF	TRBV6-4	TRBJ2-1
ASSLGTATNEKLF	TRBV5-1	TRBJ1-4